This T cell receptor (beta chain) was recovered during a study of CXCR3-negative and CXCR3-positive naive CD8 T cells (dated by TCRdb to the late 2010s). With regard to the full study: In total, approximately 140 million TRB reads were obtained, which works out to roughly 1.5 +/- 0.3 million reads per library. Diversity and physicochemical repertoire analyses covered roughly eleven donors pooled from two independent experiments. The TRBV-TRBJ cluster analysis covered naive subsets from five or six donors and memory cells from 3 donors.

Broad study findings and their caveats: Freshly isolated PBMCs were used for most assays because CXCR3 expression went down partially after cryopreservation. TRBV-TRBJ usage was similar between naive CXCR3-negative and CXCR3-positive cells from the same donor, while memory cells showed distinct patterns. Comparably high repertoire diversity was found in both naive subsets, whereas much lower repertoire diversity was found in memory CD8+ T cells. Surface CD5, linked to self-reactivity in mice, was comparable between naive subsets; TCR interaction strength was therefore also inferred from TRB CDR3 physicochemical properties. TRB CDR3s from CXCR3-positive naive cells showed higher hydrophobicity (lower Kidera factor 4), lower energy, and higher strength and volume indices than CXCR3-negative naive cells.

Comment on this clonotype: The antigen this receptor binds is unknown.

Each CD8+ T cell subset was flow-sorted in triplicate, and around 300,000 cells per subset were placed directly into RLT lysis buffer. To exclude memory contaminants, naive CD8+ T cells were stringently defined as CD45RO-CCR7+CD27+CD95-. Standard density gradient centrifugation was used to isolate peripheral blood mononuclear cells from buffy coats. A FACSAria III was used to flow-sort naive CXCR3-negative and CXCR3-positive CD8+ T cells. Total RNA was extracted from sorted cells using an RNeasy Mini Kit. The CDR3 contains 14 residues, cysteine and phenylalanine counted. The entry carries no DNA sequence. Taken from the germline V gene, the CDR1 and CDR2 loops are SQVTM and ANQGSEA. The run used a NextSeq 550. The Human TCR Profiling Kit (MiLaboratory) was used to make UMI-labeled 5' RACE TRB cDNA libraries. cDNA synthesis used the entire amount of extracted RNA, and PCR amplification then used the entire amount of cDNA produced. Libraries were prepared in parallel using an identical number of PCR cycles. Processing in the source paper ran as follows. MIGEC and MiXCR extracted about 53,000 +/- 10,000 unique UMI-labeled TRB cDNA molecules per library, requiring at least two reads per UMI. On average, around 40,000 +/- 10,000 functional in-frame TRB CDR3 nucleotide clonotypes lacking stop codons were found per library. After downsampling to 5000 UMI-labeled TRB molecules per sample, diversity metrics, including normalized Shannon-Wiener and Chao1, were computed in VDJtools. For the central five CDR3 residues, VDJtools calculated physicochemical properties weighted by clonotype size, namely interaction energy, strength, volume and Kidera factor 4. One entry per CDR3 protein sequence results from the TCRdb reprocessing of the reads, with DNA left out. These V and J calls derive from TCRdb rather than the authors' analysis. The data table for this sample lists 100,000 to 150,000 distinct CDR3 sequences. Roughly 0.3% of the sample lies in the top ten.

The sample was naive CXCR3- CD8+ T cells from blood. Sample cell subset or site, as interpreted from the label and publication: CD45RO-CCR7+CD27+CD95- naive CD8+ T cells lacking CXCR3 (TNR3-). The chain is encoded by TRBV29-1 joined to TRBJ2-7. This TCR was sampled from a human donor in good health. Some clones in this sample may be carry-over from other donors' samples. The CDR3 here reads CSVEDQYSSYEQYF.